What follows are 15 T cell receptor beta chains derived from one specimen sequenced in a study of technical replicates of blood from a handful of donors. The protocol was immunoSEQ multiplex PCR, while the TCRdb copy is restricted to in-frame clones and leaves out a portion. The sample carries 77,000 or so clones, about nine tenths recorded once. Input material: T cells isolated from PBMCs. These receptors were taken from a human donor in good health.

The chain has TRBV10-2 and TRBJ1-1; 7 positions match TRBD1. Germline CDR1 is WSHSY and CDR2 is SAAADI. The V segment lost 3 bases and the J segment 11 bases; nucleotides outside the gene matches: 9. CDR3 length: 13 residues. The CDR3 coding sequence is TGCGCCAGCAGTGACCCTGGACAGGCCCCGGCTTTCTTT. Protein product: CASSDPGQAPAFF.

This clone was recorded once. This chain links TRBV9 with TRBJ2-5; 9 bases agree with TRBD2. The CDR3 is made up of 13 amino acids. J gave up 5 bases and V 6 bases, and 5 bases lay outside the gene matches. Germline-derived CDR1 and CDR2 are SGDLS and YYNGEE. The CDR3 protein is CASTPGLAETQYF. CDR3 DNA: TGTGCCAGCACCCCGGGACTAGCTGAGACCCAGTACTTC. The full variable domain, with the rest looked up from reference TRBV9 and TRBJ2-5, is DSGVTQTPKHLITATGQRVTLRCSPRSGDLSVYWYQQSLDQGLQFLIQYYNGEERAKGNILERFSAQQFPDLHSELNLSSLELGDSALYFCASTPGLAETQYFGPGTRLLVL.

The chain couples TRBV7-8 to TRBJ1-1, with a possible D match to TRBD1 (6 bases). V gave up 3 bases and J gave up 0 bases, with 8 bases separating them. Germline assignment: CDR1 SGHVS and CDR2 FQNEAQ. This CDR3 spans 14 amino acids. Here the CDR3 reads CASSFGQLNTEAFF. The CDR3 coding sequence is TGTGCCAGCAGCTTTGGACAGCTGAACACTGAAGCTTTCTTT.

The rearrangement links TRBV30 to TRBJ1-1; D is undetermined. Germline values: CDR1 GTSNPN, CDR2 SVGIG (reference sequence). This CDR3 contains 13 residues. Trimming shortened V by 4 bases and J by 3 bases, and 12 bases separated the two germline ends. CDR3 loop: CAWKVPSYTEAFF. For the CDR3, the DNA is TGTGCCTGGAAAGTACCCAGTTACACTGAAGCTTTCTTT.

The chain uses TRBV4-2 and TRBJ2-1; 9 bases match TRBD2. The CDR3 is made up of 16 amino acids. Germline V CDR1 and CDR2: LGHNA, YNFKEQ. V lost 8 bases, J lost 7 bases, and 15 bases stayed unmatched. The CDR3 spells CASSVASAGGRNEQFF. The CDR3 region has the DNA TGTGCCAGCTCGGTGGCTAGTGCGGGAGGGCGAAATGAGCAGTTCTTC.

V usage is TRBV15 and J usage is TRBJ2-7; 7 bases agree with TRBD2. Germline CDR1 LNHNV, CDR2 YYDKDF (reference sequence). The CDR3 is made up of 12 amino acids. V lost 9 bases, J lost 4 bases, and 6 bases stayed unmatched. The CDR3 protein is CATKGRAYEQYF. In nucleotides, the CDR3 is TGTGCCACGAAGGGGAGGGCTTACGAGCAGTACTTC.

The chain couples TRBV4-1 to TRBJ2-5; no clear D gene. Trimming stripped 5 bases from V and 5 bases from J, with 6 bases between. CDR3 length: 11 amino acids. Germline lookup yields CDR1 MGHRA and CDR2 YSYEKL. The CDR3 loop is CASSESETQYF. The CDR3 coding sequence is TGCGCCAGCAGCGAGTCCGAGACCCAGTACTTC.

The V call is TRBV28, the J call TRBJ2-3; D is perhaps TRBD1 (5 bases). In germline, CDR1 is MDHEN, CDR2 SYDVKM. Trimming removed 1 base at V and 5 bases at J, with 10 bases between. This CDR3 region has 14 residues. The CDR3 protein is CASSLYRQGDTQYF. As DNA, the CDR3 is TGTGCCAGCAGTTTATACCGCCAGGGAGATACGCAGTATTTT.

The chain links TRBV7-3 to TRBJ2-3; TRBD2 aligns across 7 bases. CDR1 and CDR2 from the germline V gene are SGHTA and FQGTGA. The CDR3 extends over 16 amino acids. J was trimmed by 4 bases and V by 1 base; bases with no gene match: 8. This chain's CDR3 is CASSLMASGVSDTQYF. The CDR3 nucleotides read TGTGCCAGCAGCTTAATGGCTAGCGGCGTCTCAGATACGCAGTATTTT.

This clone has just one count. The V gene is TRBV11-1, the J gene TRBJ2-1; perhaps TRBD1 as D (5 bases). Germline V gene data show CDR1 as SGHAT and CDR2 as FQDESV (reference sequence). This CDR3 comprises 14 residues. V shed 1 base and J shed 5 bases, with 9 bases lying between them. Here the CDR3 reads CASSLGRQNNEQFF. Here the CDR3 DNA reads TGTGCCAGCAGCTTAGGCCGACAGAACAATGAGCAGTTCTTC. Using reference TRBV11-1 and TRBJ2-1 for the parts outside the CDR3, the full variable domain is EAEVAQSPRYKITEKSQAVAFWCDPISGHATLYWYRQILGQGPELLVQFQDESVVDDSQLPKDRFSAERLKGVDSTLKIQPAELGDSAMYLCASSLGRQNNEQFFGPGTRLTVL.

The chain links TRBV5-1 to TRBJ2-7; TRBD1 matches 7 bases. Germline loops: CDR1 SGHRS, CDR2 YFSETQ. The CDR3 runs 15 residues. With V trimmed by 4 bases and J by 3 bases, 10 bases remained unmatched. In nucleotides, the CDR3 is TGCGCCAGCAGCCAACACAGGGGACCAAACTACGAGCAGTACTTC. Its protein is CASSQHRGPNYEQYF.

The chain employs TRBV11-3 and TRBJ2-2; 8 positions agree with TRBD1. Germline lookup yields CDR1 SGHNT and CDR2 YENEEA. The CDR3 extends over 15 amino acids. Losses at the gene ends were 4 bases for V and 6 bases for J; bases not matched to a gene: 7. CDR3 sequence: CASSYGQGRAGELFF. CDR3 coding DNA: TGTGCCAGCAGCTACGGACAGGGCCGGGCCGGGGAGCTGTTTTTT.

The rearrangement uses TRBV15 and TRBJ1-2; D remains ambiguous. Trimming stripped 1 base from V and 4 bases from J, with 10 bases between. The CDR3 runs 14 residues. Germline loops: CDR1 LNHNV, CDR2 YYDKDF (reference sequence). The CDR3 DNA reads TGTGCCACCAGCAGAGTAGGAGAGATCTATGGCTACACCTTC. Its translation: CATSRVGEIYGYTF.

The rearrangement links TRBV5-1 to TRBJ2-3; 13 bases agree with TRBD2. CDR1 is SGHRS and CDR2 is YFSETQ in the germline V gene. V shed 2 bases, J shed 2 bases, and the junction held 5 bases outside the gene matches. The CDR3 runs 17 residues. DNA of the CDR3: TGCGCCAGCAGCTTTTATGGACTAGCGGGAGTCACAGATACGCAGTATTTT. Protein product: CASSFYGLAGVTDTQYF.

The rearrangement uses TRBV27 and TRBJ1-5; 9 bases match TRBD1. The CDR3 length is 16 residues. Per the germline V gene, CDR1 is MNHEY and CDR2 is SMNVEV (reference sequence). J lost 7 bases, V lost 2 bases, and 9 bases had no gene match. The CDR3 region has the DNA TGTGCCAGCAGTTTAACCGGGACAGGGCTTCGCCAGCCCCAGCATTTT. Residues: CASSLTGTGLRQPQHF.